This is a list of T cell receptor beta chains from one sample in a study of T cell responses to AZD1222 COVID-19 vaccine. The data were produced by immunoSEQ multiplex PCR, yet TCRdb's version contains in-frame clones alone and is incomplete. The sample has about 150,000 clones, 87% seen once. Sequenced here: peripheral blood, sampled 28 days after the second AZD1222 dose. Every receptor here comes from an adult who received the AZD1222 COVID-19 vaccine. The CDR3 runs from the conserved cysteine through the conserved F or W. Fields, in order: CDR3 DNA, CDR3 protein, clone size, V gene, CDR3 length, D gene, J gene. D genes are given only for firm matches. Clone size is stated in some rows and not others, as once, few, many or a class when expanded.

CDR3nt: TGTGCCAGCTCCCCTACAGGGCTTGGGGGGTACGAGCAGTACTTC
CDR3aa: CASSPTGLGGYEQYF
abundance: -
v_gene: TRBV18
len: 15
d_gene: -
j_gene: TRBJ2-7

CDR3nt: TGTGCCAGCAGCCAAGATCCACTAGCTAACTATGGCTACACCTTC
CDR3aa: CASSQDPLANYGYTF
abundance: once
v_gene: TRBV4-2
len: 15
d_gene: -
j_gene: TRBJ1-2

CDR3nt: TGCAGTGCAGATACGCAGTATTTT
CDR3aa: CSADTQYF
abundance: -
v_gene: TRBV20-1
len: 8
d_gene: -
j_gene: TRBJ2-3

CDR3nt: TGTGCCAGCACTCAGGGAGGATCCAGGGAGCTGTTTTTT
CDR3aa: CASTQGGSRELFF
abundance: -
v_gene: TRBV12-3/TRBV12-4
len: 13
d_gene: -
j_gene: TRBJ2-2

CDR3nt: TGCGCCAGCAGCCCCGGGACTAGCGGCACAGATACGCAGTATTTT
CDR3aa: CASSPGTSGTDTQYF
abundance: -
v_gene: TRBV5-1
len: 15
d_gene: TRBD2
j_gene: TRBJ2-3

CDR3nt: TGTGCCAGCAGCAGGAGGGCTCGCGGTCCCACTGAAGCTTTCTTT
CDR3aa: CASSRRARGPTEAFF
abundance: -
v_gene: TRBV28
len: 15
d_gene: -
j_gene: TRBJ1-1

CDR3nt: TGCAGTGCTAGTGGACTAGCGGGAAGAAGCACAGATACGCAGTATTTT
CDR3aa: CSASGLAGRSTDTQYF
abundance: -
v_gene: TRBV20-1
len: 16
d_gene: TRBD2
j_gene: TRBJ2-3

CDR3nt: TGTGCCAGCAGTGGACCCTACGAGCAGTACTTC
CDR3aa: CASSGPYEQYF
abundance: -
v_gene: TRBV2
len: 11
d_gene: -
j_gene: TRBJ2-7

CDR3nt: TGTGCCAGCAGCCACGAGCGGGAGGGCCGGGATGAGCAGTTCTTC
CDR3aa: CASSHEREGRDEQFF
abundance: -
v_gene: TRBV5-4
len: 15
d_gene: TRBD2
j_gene: TRBJ2-1

CDR3nt: TGTGCCAGCAGTGTAACAGCGGGAGGTTTGGGTGCAGATACGCAGTATTTT
CDR3aa: CASSVTAGGLGADTQYF
abundance: -
v_gene: TRBV6-1
len: 17
d_gene: TRBD2
j_gene: TRBJ2-3

CDR3nt: TGTGCCACCAGCAGAGCCACAGGGAGCTACGAGCAGTACTTC
CDR3aa: CATSRATGSYEQYF
abundance: -
v_gene: TRBV15
len: 14
d_gene: -
j_gene: TRBJ2-7

CDR3nt: TGCGCCAGCAGCTTGGAGGGGGAGACCCAGTACTTC
CDR3aa: CASSLEGETQYF
abundance: -
v_gene: TRBV5-1
len: 12
d_gene: -
j_gene: TRBJ2-5

CDR3nt: TGTGCCACCAGTGACTCCAGGGAAGCGGGAGGGCCTCAAGAGACCCAGTACTTC
CDR3aa: CATSDSREAGGPQETQYF
abundance: -
v_gene: TRBV24-1
len: 18
d_gene: TRBD2
j_gene: TRBJ2-5

CDR3nt: TGTGCCAGCAGCAAAGTGAACAGGGATGGCACCGGGGAGCTGTTTTTT
CDR3aa: CASSKVNRDGTGELFF
abundance: -
v_gene: TRBV21-1
len: 16
d_gene: -
j_gene: TRBJ2-2

CDR3nt: TGTGCCAGCTCCCCGCGAGAGGGACAGGGGGCCTACGAGCAGTACTTC
CDR3aa: CASSPREGQGAYEQYF
abundance: -
v_gene: TRBV18
len: 16
d_gene: TRBD1
j_gene: TRBJ2-7

CDR3nt: TGTGCCAGCAGCCTAGCGGGAGGCCATGAGCAGTTCTTC
CDR3aa: CASSLAGGHEQFF
abundance: -
v_gene: TRBV14
len: 13
d_gene: TRBD2
j_gene: TRBJ2-1

CDR3nt: TGTGCCAGCAGCTTAGCAGGGTCCAAGTCCGGGGCCAACGTCCTGACTTTC
CDR3aa: CASSLAGSKSGANVLTF
abundance: -
v_gene: TRBV7-9
len: 17
d_gene: -
j_gene: TRBJ2-6

CDR3nt: TGCGCCAGCAGCTTGGGGGGAGGGCCTGGTGAGACCCAGTACTTC
CDR3aa: CASSLGGGPGETQYF
abundance: once
v_gene: TRBV5-1
len: 15
d_gene: TRBD2
j_gene: TRBJ2-5

CDR3nt: TGTGCCAGCAGCTTATGGGCCTCGGGCAATCAGCCCCAGCATTTT
CDR3aa: CASSLWASGNQPQHF
abundance: -
v_gene: TRBV7-2
len: 15
d_gene: -
j_gene: TRBJ1-5

CDR3nt: TGTGCCAGCTCATCTATCACTAGCGGCAGCTCCTACAATGAGCAGTTCTTC
CDR3aa: CASSSITSGSSYNEQFF
abundance: -
v_gene: TRBV18
len: 17
d_gene: TRBD2
j_gene: TRBJ2-1

CDR3nt: TGTGCCAGCCGGGCGGGGGGCGAGTTCTATGGCTACACCTTC
CDR3aa: CASRAGGEFYGYTF
abundance: -
v_gene: TRBV28
len: 14
d_gene: -
j_gene: TRBJ1-2

CDR3nt: TGTGCCAGCAGTTTATTATCACTTAACTATGGCTACACCTTC
CDR3aa: CASSLLSLNYGYTF
abundance: -
v_gene: TRBV28
len: 14
d_gene: -
j_gene: TRBJ1-2

CDR3nt: TGTGCCAGCAGCCAAGATCTTCCAGGGTTGAATTCACCCCTCCACTTT
CDR3aa: CASSQDLPGLNSPLHF
abundance: -
v_gene: TRBV14
len: 16
d_gene: -
j_gene: TRBJ1-6

CDR3nt: TGTGCCAGTAGCCGCGGACTAGCGGGAGGGCTCAATGAGCAGTTCTTC
CDR3aa: CASSRGLAGGLNEQFF
abundance: -
v_gene: TRBV19
len: 16
d_gene: TRBD2
j_gene: TRBJ2-1

CDR3nt: TGTGCCAGCAGCCCCCCGTGGCGGGAGAGGGAGACCCAGTACTTC
CDR3aa: CASSPPWRERETQYF
abundance: -
v_gene: TRBV28
len: 15
d_gene: TRBD2
j_gene: TRBJ2-5

CDR3nt: TGTGCCTGGAGTGATCCCCGCGGGAGCAATCAGCCCCAGCATTTT
CDR3aa: CAWSDPRGSNQPQHF
abundance: -
v_gene: TRBV30
len: 15
d_gene: -
j_gene: TRBJ1-5

CDR3nt: TGTGCCAGCAGTTACTCGGGACAGGGACTGACAGATACGCAGTATTTT
CDR3aa: CASSYSGQGLTDTQYF
abundance: -
v_gene: TRBV6-5
len: 16
d_gene: TRBD1
j_gene: TRBJ2-3

CDR3nt: TGTGCCAGCAGCTTTTTTGGGGGTCAGGAAAAACTGTTTTTT
CDR3aa: CASSFFGGQEKLFF
abundance: -
v_gene: TRBV7-9
len: 14
d_gene: -
j_gene: TRBJ1-4

CDR3nt: TGTGCCAGCAGTCCGACCAATGGATTTCAGCCCCAGCATTTT
CDR3aa: CASSPTNGFQPQHF
abundance: -
v_gene: TRBV6-5
len: 14
d_gene: -
j_gene: TRBJ1-5

CDR3nt: TGTGCCAGCAGCGGGGACCAAATTTCGCAGTACTTC
CDR3aa: CASSGDQISQYF
abundance: few
v_gene: TRBV7-3
len: 12
d_gene: -
j_gene: TRBJ2-7

CDR3nt: TGTGCCAGCAGCGTGACGGGAGGGTTCACAGATACGCAGTATTTT
CDR3aa: CASSVTGGFTDTQYF
abundance: -
v_gene: TRBV11-3
len: 15
d_gene: TRBD2
j_gene: TRBJ2-3

CDR3nt: TGTGCCAGCAGTTACTCCTCAGGGTTGGGCCAAGAGACCCAGTACTTC
CDR3aa: CASSYSSGLGQETQYF
abundance: -
v_gene: TRBV6-5
len: 16
d_gene: -
j_gene: TRBJ2-5

CDR3nt: TGTGCCACCAGCAGAGAAGTGGAGGACAACAATGAGCAGTTCTTC
CDR3aa: CATSREVEDNNEQFF
abundance: -
v_gene: TRBV15
len: 15
d_gene: -
j_gene: TRBJ2-1

CDR3nt: TGTGCCTCTCGCGTGGGAGGAAACTATGGCTACACCTTC
CDR3aa: CASRVGGNYGYTF
abundance: -
v_gene: TRBV28
len: 13
d_gene: -
j_gene: TRBJ1-2

CDR3nt: TGTGCCAGCAGCGACAGGGGATCCCTGAACTATGGCTACACCTTC
CDR3aa: CASSDRGSLNYGYTF
abundance: -
v_gene: TRBV5-6
len: 15
d_gene: TRBD1
j_gene: TRBJ1-2

CDR3nt: TGTGCCAGTAGTATCGTCCCGGACCTTGGCTACACCTTC
CDR3aa: CASSIVPDLGYTF
abundance: -
v_gene: TRBV19
len: 13
d_gene: -
j_gene: TRBJ1-2

CDR3nt: TGTGCCAGCAGCTTCTCGGGACAGAAGGACAATGAGCAGTTCTTC
CDR3aa: CASSFSGQKDNEQFF
abundance: -
v_gene: TRBV7-2
len: 15
d_gene: TRBD1
j_gene: TRBJ2-1

CDR3nt: TGTGCCAGCAGCTTAGGACTAGCGGGACAAGATACGCAGTATTTT
CDR3aa: CASSLGLAGQDTQYF
abundance: -
v_gene: TRBV7-6
len: 15
d_gene: TRBD2
j_gene: TRBJ2-3

CDR3nt: TGTGCCTGTAGGGGGCGACGGACTGAAGCTTTCTTT
CDR3aa: CACRGRRTEAFF
abundance: -
v_gene: TRBV30
len: 12
d_gene: TRBD1
j_gene: TRBJ1-1

CDR3nt: TGTGCCATCCAGAAGGGCTTAGGGGATGGCTACACCTTC
CDR3aa: CAIQKGLGDGYTF
abundance: once
v_gene: TRBV10-3
len: 13
d_gene: -
j_gene: TRBJ1-2

CDR3nt: TGTGCCAGCTGCCGGACTCTCCCTCAAGAAAAACTGTTTTTT
CDR3aa: CASCRTLPQEKLFF
abundance: once
v_gene: TRBV6-6
len: 14
d_gene: -
j_gene: TRBJ1-4

CDR3nt: TGTGCCTGGAGTTTACTAGCGGGAGCCAAAAACATTCAGTACTTC
CDR3aa: CAWSLLAGAKNIQYF
abundance: -
v_gene: TRBV30
len: 15
d_gene: TRBD2
j_gene: TRBJ2-4

CDR3nt: TGTGCCAGCAGGGGACAGGGCAGTAATAATTCACCCCTCCACTTT
CDR3aa: CASRGQGSNNSPLHF
abundance: -
v_gene: TRBV6-5
len: 15
d_gene: TRBD1
j_gene: TRBJ1-6

CDR3nt: TGTGCCTGTGCCCCGGGGTTAAGCTCCTATAATTCACCCCTCCACTTT
CDR3aa: CACAPGLSSYNSPLHF
abundance: -
v_gene: TRBV30
len: 16
d_gene: -
j_gene: TRBJ1-6

CDR3nt: TGTGCCAGCAGCCTGCGAATACCCATAGCGGGAGTAGGCACAGATACGCAGTATTTT
CDR3aa: CASSLRIPIAGVGTDTQYF
abundance: -
v_gene: TRBV28
len: 19
d_gene: TRBD2
j_gene: TRBJ2-3

CDR3nt: TGTGCCAGCAGCCAGGACGACATGAAGCATAGCAATCAGCCCCAGCATTTT
CDR3aa: CASSQDDMKHSNQPQHF
abundance: -
v_gene: TRBV4-2
len: 17
d_gene: -
j_gene: TRBJ1-5

CDR3nt: TGTGCCAGCAGCGTGGGACAGGCTTCCTCTGGAAACACCATATATTTT
CDR3aa: CASSVGQASSGNTIYF
abundance: -
v_gene: TRBV9
len: 16
d_gene: TRBD1
j_gene: TRBJ1-3

CDR3nt: TGTGCCATCAGTGAACCAGGGGATCCCTATAATTCACCCCTCCACTTT
CDR3aa: CAISEPGDPYNSPLHF
abundance: -
v_gene: TRBV10-3
len: 16
d_gene: -
j_gene: TRBJ1-6

CDR3nt: TGTGCCAGCCGGGACTTCAAATACGAGCAGTACTTC
CDR3aa: CASRDFKYEQYF
abundance: -
v_gene: TRBV28
len: 12
d_gene: -
j_gene: TRBJ2-7

CDR3nt: TGTGCCAGCTCACCTTTACAGGGCCTCAATGAGCAGTTCTTC
CDR3aa: CASSPLQGLNEQFF
abundance: -
v_gene: TRBV18
len: 14
d_gene: -
j_gene: TRBJ2-1

CDR3nt: TGCGCCAGCAGCAGTGCTGGGACTCCCTATAATTCACCCCTCCACTTT
CDR3aa: CASSSAGTPYNSPLHF
abundance: -
v_gene: TRBV10-2
len: 16
d_gene: -
j_gene: TRBJ1-6

CDR3nt: TGTGCCAGCTCACCCACTCGGACAGGGGCCAACGTCCTGACTTTC
CDR3aa: CASSPTRTGANVLTF
abundance: -
v_gene: TRBV18
len: 15
d_gene: -
j_gene: TRBJ2-6

CDR3nt: TGTGCCAGCAGCCAAGCTCGACTTGACACCGGGGAGCTGTTTTTT
CDR3aa: CASSQARLDTGELFF
abundance: few
v_gene: TRBV4-2
len: 15
d_gene: -
j_gene: TRBJ2-2

CDR3nt: TGTGCCACCAGCAGACGGGACAGCTATGGCTACACCTTC
CDR3aa: CATSRRDSYGYTF
abundance: -
v_gene: TRBV15
len: 13
d_gene: TRBD1
j_gene: TRBJ1-2

CDR3nt: TGTGCCAGCAGTTTAACCAGGGACCTAGCTAACTATGGCTACACCTTC
CDR3aa: CASSLTRDLANYGYTF
abundance: -
v_gene: TRBV28
len: 16
d_gene: -
j_gene: TRBJ1-2

CDR3nt: TGTGCCAGCAGCTTAAATCGGGGCGGGAGGGCGAACACCGGGGAGCTGTTTTTT
CDR3aa: CASSLNRGGRANTGELFF
abundance: -
v_gene: TRBV7-3
len: 18
d_gene: TRBD2
j_gene: TRBJ2-2

CDR3nt: TGTGCCAGCGCTGCGACGGGTGCCGGGGAGCTGTTTTTT
CDR3aa: CASAATGAGELFF
abundance: -
v_gene: TRBV27
len: 13
d_gene: -
j_gene: TRBJ2-2

CDR3nt: TGTGCTAGTGCCTTGGGACTAGCGGACTATACGCAGTATTTT
CDR3aa: CASALGLADYTQYF
abundance: -
v_gene: TRBV12-5
len: 14
d_gene: TRBD2
j_gene: TRBJ2-3

CDR3nt: TGTGCCAGTAGACGGGGACTAGCGCAGTCCTACGAGCAGTACTTC
CDR3aa: CASRRGLAQSYEQYF
abundance: -
v_gene: TRBV5-6
len: 15
d_gene: TRBD2
j_gene: TRBJ2-7